What follows are 23 T cell receptor beta chains derived from one specimen sequenced in a study of cytomegalovirus exposure and HLA in healthy donors. PCR used 60 Vbeta primers and 13 Jbeta primers. Assay: immunoSEQ multiplex PCR; the TCRdb copy retains only in-frame clones and omits some. This sample has fewer than 70,000 clones; more than 60% occur once, and the top ten carry around 13%. Sequencing used PBMCs. These receptors originate from a male donor in good health and CMV-seropositive.

This clone has only a few counts. This chain connects TRBV6-1 to TRBJ2-7; D is possibly TRBD2 (6 bases). The germline gives CDR1 MNHNS, CDR2 SASEGT. This CDR3 is built from 12 residues. The V gene lost 10 bases and the J gene lost 3 bases, with 13 bases spanning the gap. The CDR3, as DNA: TGTGCCACCCGGGACTGGGGCTACGAGCAGTACTTC. It translates to CATRDWGYEQYF.

The V gene is TRBV12-5, the J gene TRBJ2-5; 9 bases align to TRBD1. With V trimmed by 3 bases and J by 2 bases, 13 bases remained unmatched. The germline V gene encodes CDR1 LGHNT and CDR2 FRNRAP. There are 18 residues in the CDR3. The CDR3 DNA sequence: TGTGCTAGTGGTTTAGGACAGGGGTTAGGATTTTCACAAGAGACCCAGTACTTC. This sequence encodes CASGLGQGLGFSQETQYF.

The chain recombines TRBV11-2 with TRBJ2-7; the D gene is possibly TRBD2 (5 bases). V shed 1 base and J shed 6 bases, with 13 bases lying between them. The CDR3 loop spans 14 amino acids. The V gene's germline CDR1 is SGHAT and CDR2 FQNNGV. This chain's CDR3 is CASSLVPGFAEQYF. CDR3 nucleotide sequence: TGTGCCAGCAGCTTAGTACCGGGGTTCGCCGAGCAGTACTTC.

The chain couples TRBV4-3 to TRBJ2-7; 7 nucleotides match TRBD1. The germline gives CDR1 LGHNA, CDR2 YSLEER. The CDR3 covers 15 residues. The trim removed 3 bases at V and 5 bases at J, leaving 10 bases unmatched. The CDR3 region is CASSQEDRVGNEQYF. In DNA form, the CDR3 reads TGCGCCAGCAGCCAGGAAGACAGGGTAGGAAACGAGCAGTACTTC.

V usage is TRBV2 and J usage is TRBJ2-3; 8 bases agree with TRBD2. This CDR3 contains 16 residues. V trimming: 6 bases; J trimming: 0 bases; junction bases outside the gene matches: 8. Germline V CDR1 and CDR2: SNHLY, FYNNEI. The CDR3 DNA follows: TGTGCCAGCAGGCCCGGGACTAGTCCCAGCACAGATACGCAGTATTTT. Amino acid sequence: CASRPGTSPSTDTQYF.

The rearrangement uses TRBV30 and TRBJ2-7, with D possibly TRBD1 on 5 matching bases. V was trimmed by 5 bases and J by 3 bases, leaving 14 bases between them. The length of the CDR3 is 13 residues. The V gene's germline CDR1 is GTSNPN and CDR2 SVGIG (reference sequence). CDR3 residues: CAWDSGNDYEQYF. CDR3 in DNA: TGTGCCTGGGATTCAGGGAACGACTACGAGCAGTACTTC.

The chain has TRBV6-6 and TRBJ2-3; D might be TRBD2 (6 bases). The CDR3 contains 15 residues. V lost 4 bases and J 5 bases, leaving 16 bases between the germline ends. Germline CDR1 is MNHNY and CDR2 is SVGAGI (reference sequence). The CDR3 DNA sequence: TGTGCCAGCAGTTCAATCCGGGACTCCCAAGATACGCAGTATTTT. Its protein product is CASSSIRDSQDTQYF.

This clone was seen only a few times. Within the sample, other DNA sequences also encode this same CDR3. The V gene is TRBV4-1, the J gene TRBJ2-7, with a tentative D call TRBD1 (5 bases). CDR3 size: 11 residues. V lost 1 base to trimming and J lost 7 bases, with 5 bases between them. Germline V lookup: CDR1 MGHRA, CDR2 YSYEKL. CDR3 region: CASSQGQEQYF. CDR3 DNA: TGCGCCAGCAGCCAAGGACAGGAGCAGTACTTC.

In its sample, this clone was seen a few times. This sequence joins TRBV7-3 and TRBJ1-5; the match to TRBD1 covers 8 bases. CDR3 size: 15 residues. J lost 6 bases, V lost 1 base, and 5 bases had no gene match. Germline V lookup: CDR1 SGHTA, CDR2 FQGTGA. This CDR3 reads CASSLIRRGRQPQHF. CDR3 nucleotides: TGTGCCAGCAGCTTAATACGCAGGGGGCGTCAGCCCCAGCATTTT.

The V gene is TRBV2, the J gene TRBJ1-1; TRBD1 might be the D (6 bases). Germline lookup yields CDR1 SNHLY and CDR2 FYNNEI. Trimming took 10 bases from V and 0 from J, leaving 18 bases between them. The CDR3 contains 15 residues. CDR3 protein: CAIRRRTVMNTEAFF. The CDR3 DNA reads TGTGCCATCAGGCGGCGGACAGTAATGAACACTGAAGCTTTCTTT.

The chain employs TRBV6-4 and TRBJ1-1; D uncertain. The V end lost 6 bases, the J end lost 0 bases, and 8 bases lay between the germline ends. Germline-derived CDR1 and CDR2 are MRHNA and SNTAGT. The CDR3 runs to 13 residues. This CDR3 reads CASRREMNTEAFF. For the CDR3, the DNA is TGTGCCAGCAGGAGGGAGATGAACACTGAAGCTTTCTTT.

About this clone: The junction shows a germline mismatch at one end, possibly a read error. The genes are TRBV7-9 and TRBJ2-1, with 9 bases identical to TRBD2. Germline CDR1 reads SEHNR; CDR2 reads FQNEAQ (reference sequence). The CDR3 has 11 residues. DNA of the CDR3: TGTGCCAGCAGGTTAGCGGGAGTGACGTTCTTC. Its translation is CASRLAGVTFF.

CDR3 sequence: CAWSVSGGQETQYF. The CDR3 bases are TGTGCCTGGAGTGTATCCGGCGGTCAAGAGACCCAGTACTTC. The J gene is TRBJ2-5, the V gene TRBV30; D is ambiguous. The CDR3 consists of 14 residues. V was pared by 0 bases and J by 2 bases, with 10 bases between. Germline CDR1 reads GTSNPN; CDR2 reads SVGIG (reference sequence).

The V and J genes are TRBV2 and TRBJ2-2, with TRBD1 identical over 10 bases. Germline CDR1 is SNHLY and CDR2 is FYNNEI. V lost 6 bases and J lost 1; bases outside the gene matches: 2. CDR3 size: 15 residues. CDR3 region: CASSWDRGNTGELFF. The DNA for the CDR3 is TGTGCCAGCAGCTGGGACAGGGGGAACACCGGGGAGCTGTTTTTT.

The chain combines TRBV7-2 with TRBJ1-5; D might be TRBD1 (5 bases). CDR3 length: 16 residues. Trimming cost V 5 bases and J 0 bases, with 14 bases left between them. CDR1 and CDR2 from the germline V gene are SGHTA and FQGNSA. CDR3 bases: TGTGCCAGCAGCGCAGGGACGGGACTTAGCAATCAGCCCCAGCATTTT. This codes for CASSAGTGLSNQPQHF.

V gene TRBV7-2 combines with J gene TRBJ1-5; the match to TRBD1 covers 10 bases. Germline CDR1 and CDR2: SGHTA and FQGNSA. V lost 5 bases and J lost 7; bases outside the gene matches: 5. The length of the CDR3 is 14 residues. Here the CDR3 reads CASSPGQGLQPQHF. In nucleotides, the CDR3 is TGTGCCAGCAGCCCGGGACAGGGGTTACAGCCCCAGCATTTT.

The J gene is TRBJ1-2, the V gene TRBV27; 7 bases are a match to TRBD1. After removal of 6 bases from V and 6 bases from J, the junction contained 7 bases not matched to a gene. The CDR3 is 13 residues long. Germline V gives CDR1 MNHEY, CDR2 SMNVEV (reference sequence). The CDR3 bases are TGTGCCAGCAGCATGACAGGGTACGATGGCTACACCTTC. This encodes CASSMTGYDGYTF.

The chain couples TRBV11-2 to TRBJ1-2; D is ambiguous. The CDR3 spans 16 residues. Trimming removed 3 bases at V and 1 base at J, with 15 bases between. In germline, CDR1 is SGHAT, CDR2 FQNNGV. CDR3 region: CASSFASGGLNYGYTF. As DNA, the CDR3 is TGTGCCAGCAGCTTCGCCTCAGGAGGGCTTAACTATGGCTACACCTTC.

CDR3 sequence (DNA): TGTGCCAGCAGCTTAGAGGGGGCCTATGGCTACACCTTC. It yields the protein CASSLEGAYGYTF. The rearrangement links TRBV7-9 to TRBJ1-2; 7 bases map to TRBD1. The trim removed 1 base at V and 4 bases at J, leaving 0 bases unmatched. Germline V lookup: CDR1 SEHNR, CDR2 FQNEAQ (reference sequence). CDR3 length equals 13 residues.

This chain uses TRBV7-9 with TRBJ1-2, with a weak D call TRBD1 (5 bases). Germline loops: CDR1 SEHNR, CDR2 FQNEAQ (reference sequence). Between the trimmed V and J ends, which lost 6 bases and 3 bases, there was a span of 8 bases. The CDR3 sequence is 12 residues long. The CDR3 DNA sequence: TGTGCCAGCAGGAAAGGGGACTATGGCTACACCTTC. This encodes CASRKGDYGYTF.

To note about this clone: One junction end does not reproduce the germline sequence, and a read error may be involved. This chain joins TRBV7-9 and TRBJ1-5; D is uncertain. Germline CDR1 and CDR2: SEHNR and FQNEAQ (reference sequence). The CDR3 covers 12 residues. CDR3 coding DNA: TGTTCCAGCAGCCTCCCGAATCAGCCCCAGCATTTT. Protein sequence: CSSSLPNQPQHF.

CDR3 loop: CASSEWTGGNQPQHF. The DNA of the CDR3 is TGTGCCAGCAGTGAATGGACAGGGGGAAATCAGCCCCAGCATTTT. The chain has TRBV2 and TRBJ1-5; 10 bases line up with TRBD1. Germline trimming cut 2 bases from V and 4 bases from J; bases unmatched to any gene: 2. Germline lookup yields CDR1 SNHLY and CDR2 FYNNEI. The CDR3 covers 15 residues. Together with reference TRBV2 and TRBJ1-5, the CDR3 gives the full variable domain: EPEVTQTPSHQVTQMGQEVILRCVPISNHLYFYWYRQILGQKVEFLVSFYNNEISEKSEIFDDQFSVERPDGSNFTLKIRSTKLEDSAMYFCASSEWTGGNQPQHFGDGTRLSIL.

V gene TRBV9 combines with J gene TRBJ1-4; TRBD1 is a possible D gene (5 bases). The CDR3 runs to 15 residues. With 4 bases removed from V and 7 bases from J, the gap between germline ends came to 17 bases. Germline loops: CDR1 SGDLS, CDR2 YYNGEE. This CDR3 reads CASSPLGQGGEKLFF. The DNA for the CDR3 is TGTGCCAGCAGCCCCTTAGGGCAGGGAGGTGAAAAACTGTTTTTT.